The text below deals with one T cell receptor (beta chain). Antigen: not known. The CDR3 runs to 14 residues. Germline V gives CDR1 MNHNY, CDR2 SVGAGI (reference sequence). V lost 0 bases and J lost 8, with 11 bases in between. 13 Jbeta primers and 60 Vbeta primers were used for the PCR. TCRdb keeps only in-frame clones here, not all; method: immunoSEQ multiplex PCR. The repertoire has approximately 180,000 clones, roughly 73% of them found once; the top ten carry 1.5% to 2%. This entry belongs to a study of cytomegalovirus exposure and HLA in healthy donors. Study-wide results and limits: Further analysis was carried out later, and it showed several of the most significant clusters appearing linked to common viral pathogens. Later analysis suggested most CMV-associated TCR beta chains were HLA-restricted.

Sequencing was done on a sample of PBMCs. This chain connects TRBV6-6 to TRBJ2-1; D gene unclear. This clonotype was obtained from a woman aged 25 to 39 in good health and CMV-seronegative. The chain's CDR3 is CASSYSIGAHEQFF. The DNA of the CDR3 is TGTGCCAGCAGTTACTCGATCGGAGCCCATGAGCAGTTCTTC.